This TCR beta chain was found in a study of blood T cell repertoires in COVID-19. Trimming at V came to 2 bases and at J to 0 bases, leaving 7 bases not matched to a gene. From germline, CDR1 is LGHDT and CDR2 YNNKEL (reference sequence). The CDR3 covers 17 residues. Repertoires were generated with immunoSEQ multiplex PCR, while TCRdb's copy carries only in-frame clones and drops some. Among roughly 520,000 clones listed, 70% to 90% were seen once. Participant age was roughly 18 to 95 years, and participants resided in around 24 US areas. The chain links TRBV3-1 (or the pseudogene TRBV3-2) to TRBJ2-7; 10 bases are shared with TRBD2. The TCR was taken from a woman aged 40-49 years who had recovered from COVID-19. The sample consisted of PBMCs or T cells enriched from blood (not recorded which). For the CDR3, the DNA is TGTGCCAGCAGCCAATTAGCGGGAGGATCGAGCTCCTACGAGCAGTACTTC. Translating gives CASSQLAGGSSSYEQYF.